These 23 T cell receptor beta chains were all obtained from the same sample, sequenced in a study of cytomegalovirus exposure and HLA in healthy donors. Data came from immunoSEQ multiplex PCR; TCRdb stores just in-frame clones and leaves some out. The table has over 150,000 clones, around 84% seen once. Sequencing input: PBMCs. These receptor sequences come from a man in his late teens or twenties in good health and CMV-seropositive.

CDR3 loop: CATSREGAWGNTEAFF. Written as DNA, the CDR3 is TGTGCCACCAGCAGAGAAGGGGCCTGGGGGAACACTGAAGCTTTCTTT. The chain is built from TRBV15 and TRBJ1-1; D possibly corresponds to TRBD1 (5 bases). The CDR3 has 16 amino acids. From germline, CDR1 is LNHNV and CDR2 YYDKDF (reference sequence). V dropped 0 bases and J dropped 1 base, with 12 bases sitting between them.

The rearrangement uses TRBV5-1 and TRBJ1-1; 11 bases fit TRBD1. CDR3 length: 15 amino acids. The germline V gene encodes CDR1 SGHRS and CDR2 YFSETQ. With V trimmed by 3 bases and J by 5 bases, 6 bases remained unmatched. CDR3 region: CASSSGQGAITEAFF. CDR3 nucleotide sequence: TGCGCCAGCAGCTCTGGACAGGGGGCGATTACTGAAGCTTTCTTT.

CDR3 sequence reads: CASSPTSGGFYEQYF. The DNA of the CDR3 is TGTGCCAGCTCACCGACTAGCGGGGGGTTCTACGAGCAGTACTTC. The rearrangement uses TRBV18 and TRBJ2-7; TRBD2 matches 13 bases. The V gene's germline CDR1 is KGHSH and CDR2 LQKENI. V dropped 3 bases and J dropped 3; count of bases not matched to a gene: 2. This CDR3 is built from 15 residues.

The genes are TRBV6-1 and TRBJ2-1; 7 positions agree with TRBD2. This CDR3 has 15 amino acids. Germline lookup yields CDR1 MNHNS and CDR2 SASEGT. V trimming: 1 base; J trimming: 0 bases; junction bases outside the gene matches: 0. This CDR3 is CASSEGGSSYNEQFF. The CDR3 DNA follows: TGTGCCAGCAGTGAAGGCGGGAGCTCCTACAATGAGCAGTTCTTC.

This clone was seen a few times. The V and J genes are TRBV5-1 and TRBJ2-5; 9 bases are a match to TRBD1. With V trimmed by 4 bases and J by 4 bases, 2 bases remained unmatched. The CDR3 loop spans 13 amino acids. Per germline, CDR1 SGHRS and CDR2 YFSETQ. This CDR3 is CASSMGQGETQYF. CDR3 coding DNA: TGCGCCAGCAGCATGGGACAGGGAGAGACCCAGTACTTC.

This clone occurred once. This chain connects TRBV10-3 to TRBJ2-5; tentative D call: TRBD1 (6 bases). The germline CDR1 and CDR2 sequences are ENHRY and SYGVKD. CDR3 length: 16 residues. The V end was cut by 0 bases, the J end by 4 bases, with 15 bases between. The CDR3 sequence is CAISESMAGEGETQYF. The CDR3 DNA is TGTGCCATCAGTGAGTCGATGGCAGGGGAAGGAGAGACCCAGTACTTC.

V is TRBV7-9 and J is TRBJ1-6, with 7 bases matching TRBD1. V dropped 1 base and J dropped 8; count of bases not matched to a gene: 5. Germline V gives CDR1 SEHNR, CDR2 FQNEAQ (reference sequence). This CDR3 comprises 15 residues. The CDR3 loop reads CASSLGGTAYSPLHF. The CDR3 bases are TGTGCCAGCAGCTTAGGGGGGACAGCATATTCACCCCTCCACTTT.

This chain joins TRBV11-2 and TRBJ2-7; 8 bases match TRBD2. The CDR3 sequence is 14 residues long. The trim removed 5 bases at V and 4 bases at J, leaving 7 bases unmatched. Germline CDR1 reads SGHAT; CDR2 reads FQNNGV. CDR3 DNA sequence: TGTGCCAGCAGCGACACTAGCGGTTCTTACGAGCAGTACTTC. Amino acids: CASSDTSGSYEQYF. The entire variable domain, with the rest obtained from reference TRBV11-2 and TRBJ2-7, is as follows: EAGVAQSPRYKIIEKRQSVAFWCNPISGHATLYWYQQILGQGPKLLIQFQNNGVVDDSQLPKDRFSAERLKGVDSTLKIQPAKLEDSAVYLCASSDTSGSYEQYFGPGTRLTVT.

The chain joins TRBV15 to TRBJ2-1; D not resolved. The CDR3 is 13 residues long. Trimming removed 7 bases at V and 5 bases at J, with 12 bases between. Germline V gene data show CDR1 as LNHNV and CDR2 as YYDKDF (reference sequence). Here the CDR3 DNA reads TGTGCCACCACTGTCGGAACAGACAATGAGCAGTTCTTC. Protein: CATTVGTDNEQFF. Looking up the rest from reference TRBV15 and TRBJ2-1 gives the full variable domain: DAMVIQNPRYQVTQFGKPVTLSCSQTLNHNVMYWYQQKSSQAPKLLFHYYDKDFNNEADTPDNFQSRRPNTSFCFLDIRSPGLGDTAMYLCATTVGTDNEQFFGPGTRLTVL.

The V call is TRBV2, the J call TRBJ1-1; possible D gene TRBD1, 5 bases. This CDR3 region has 13 residues. Germline V gene data show CDR1 as SNHLY and CDR2 as FYNNEI. The V end lost 5 bases, the J end lost 11 bases, and 18 bases lay between the germline ends. The CDR3 is CASSPDRWSMAFF. The CDR3 region has the DNA TGTGCCAGCAGTCCTGACAGATGGAGTATGGCTTTCTTT.

This clone was counted a few times. The chain is built from TRBV19 and TRBJ2-7, with TRBD1 identical over 9 bases. The CDR3 sequence is 15 residues long. J lost 4 bases, V lost 6 bases, and 10 bases had no gene match. CDR1 LNHDA and CDR2 SQIVND come from the germline V gene (reference sequence). The CDR3 coding sequence is TGTGCCAGTAGAGCCTCCGGGACAGGGTTGTACGAGCAGTACTTC. Its protein is CASRASGTGLYEQYF.

This chain joins TRBV27 and TRBJ2-1; TRBD2 matches at 12 bases. J lost 8 bases, V lost 5 bases, and 7 bases had no gene match. CDR1 and CDR2 from the germline V gene are MNHEY and SMNVEV (reference sequence). The CDR3 runs 15 residues. The CDR3 DNA sequence: TGTGCCAGCAGTGGACTAGCGGGAATGGGGGATGAGCAGTTCTTC. Amino acids: CASSGLAGMGDEQFF.

The CDR3 sequence: CASSPGTDNQPQHF. The DNA of the CDR3 is TGTGCCAGCTCACCAGGGACAGACAATCAGCCCCAGCATTTT. The J gene is TRBJ1-5, the V gene TRBV18, with 7 nucleotides matching TRBD1. V was clipped by 2 bases and J by 3 bases; unmatched bases: 1. CDR1 and CDR2 (germline): KGHSH, LQKENI. The CDR3 is 14 amino acids.

This clone was observed a few times. The chain links TRBV5-1 to TRBJ2-5; the D gene is possibly TRBD2 (6 bases). The CDR3 is made up of 15 amino acids. Germline V gene sequence: CDR1 SGHRS, CDR2 YFSETQ. Trimming removed 1 base from V and 1 base from J, with 11 bases in between. The chain's CDR3 is CASSLRLGGQETQYF. The CDR3 coding sequence is TGCGCCAGCAGCTTGAGGCTGGGGGGCCAAGAGACCCAGTACTTC.

This clone occurred a few times. This chain uses TRBV10-1 with TRBJ2-3; D is undetermined. Germline values: CDR1 WNHNN, CDR2 SYGVQD (reference sequence). Trimming took 0 bases from V and 1 from J, leaving 14 bases between them. The CDR3 covers 17 residues. The DNA for the CDR3 is TGCGCCAGCAGTGAGTCTCCCTCTTCGGGTGGCACAGATACGCAGTATTTT. Amino acid sequence: CASSESPSSGGTDTQYF.

This chain uses TRBV27 with TRBJ2-7, with 7 nucleotides matching TRBD1. Germline CDR1 reads MNHEY; CDR2 reads SMNVEV (reference sequence). Unmatched junction bases numbered 9, after V lost 5 bases and J lost 5 bases. The CDR3 loop spans 14 amino acids. CDR3 amino acids: CASSLPGQPNEQYF. CDR3 bases: TGTGCCAGCAGTCTACCGGGACAGCCTAACGAGCAGTACTTC.

The chain combines TRBV5-4 with TRBJ2-1, with TRBD1 matching over 11 bases. The germline gives CDR1 SGHNT, CDR2 YYREEE (reference sequence). The V segment lost 4 bases and the J segment 8 bases; nucleotides outside the gene matches: 14. The length of the CDR3 is 17 residues. The CDR3 is CASSPDLGTGGVYEQFF. The CDR3 DNA follows: TGTGCCAGCAGCCCGGACCTCGGGACAGGGGGAGTCTATGAGCAGTTCTTC.

V gene TRBV5-1 combines with J gene TRBJ2-1; possibly TRBD2 for D (5 bases). Deletions cut 0 bases from V and 4 bases from J, with 11 bases between. CDR3 length: 15 residues. Germline V gives CDR1 SGHRS, CDR2 YFSETQ. The CDR3 protein is CASSLVGEIYNEQFF. The CDR3 DNA is TGCGCCAGCAGCTTGGTGGGAGAAATTTACAATGAGCAGTTCTTC.

In its sample, this clone was seen once. The V call is TRBV9, the J call TRBJ2-1, with 11 bases aligning to TRBD2. The germline CDR1 and CDR2 sequences are SGDLS and YYNGEE. The CDR3 covers 16 residues. The junction had 6 bases not matched to a gene; V was cut back by 0 bases and J by 7 bases. CDR3 region: CASSVASGRTGNEQFF. Written as DNA, the CDR3 is TGTGCCAGCAGCGTAGCTAGCGGGAGGACGGGGAATGAGCAGTTCTTC.

The chain's CDR3 is CASSRDRGSVDEQYF. In DNA form, the CDR3 reads TGTGCCAGCAGTAGGGACAGAGGTTCGGTTGACGAGCAGTACTTC. The genes are TRBV6-1 and TRBJ2-7; 7 nucleotides match TRBD1. Trimming took 5 bases from V and 5 from J; bases not matched to a gene: 12. In germline, CDR1 is MNHNS, CDR2 SASEGT. The CDR3 totals 15 residues.

V and J are TRBV7-9 and TRBJ1-1; D is unclear. With 4 bases removed from V and 10 bases from J, the gap between germline ends came to 19 bases. Germline CDR1 and CDR2: SEHNR and FQNEAQ (reference sequence). This CDR3 is 14 amino acids long. DNA for the CDR3: TGTGCCAGCAGCTCCGCCTCCGAGGTGCGAGGAGCTTTCTTT. This sequence encodes CASSSASEVRGAFF.

The CDR3 DNA reads TGTGCCAGCAGCAAAGTGAGGCGGGTTCGCAATCAGCCCCAGCATTTT. The encoded protein is CASSKVRRVRNQPQHF. The V call is TRBV21-1, the J call TRBJ1-5. TRBV21-1 is marked as a pseudogene. This CDR3 spans 16 amino acids.

The chain has TRBV27 and TRBJ1-1; no firm D call. Trimming left V 3 bases short and J 5 bases short, with 10 bases between. Looked up from germline, CDR1 is MNHEY and CDR2 is SMNVEV (reference sequence). The CDR3 is 13 amino acids. CDR3 residues: CASSFGVWTEAFF. CDR3 coding DNA: TGTGCCAGCAGTTTCGGGGTTTGGACTGAAGCTTTCTTT.